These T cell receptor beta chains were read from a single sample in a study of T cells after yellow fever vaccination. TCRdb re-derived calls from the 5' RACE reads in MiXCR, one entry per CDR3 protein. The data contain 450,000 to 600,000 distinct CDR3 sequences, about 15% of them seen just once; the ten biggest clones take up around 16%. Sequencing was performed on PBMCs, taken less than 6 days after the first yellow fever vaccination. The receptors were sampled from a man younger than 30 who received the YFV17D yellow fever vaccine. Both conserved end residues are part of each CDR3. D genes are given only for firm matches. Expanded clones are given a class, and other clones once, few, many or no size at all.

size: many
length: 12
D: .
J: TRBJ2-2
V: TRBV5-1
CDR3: CASSKDAGELFF
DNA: TGCGCCAGCAGCAAAGACGCCGGGGAGCTGTTTTTT

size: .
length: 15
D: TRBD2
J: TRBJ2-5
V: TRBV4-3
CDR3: CASSISGGSRETQYF
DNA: TGCGCCAGCAGCATTAGCGGGGGGTCCCGAGAGACCCAGTACTTC

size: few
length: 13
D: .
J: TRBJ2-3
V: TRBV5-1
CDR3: CASSPIVRDTQYF
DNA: TGCGCCAGCAGCCCTATAGTACGGGATACGCAGTATTTT

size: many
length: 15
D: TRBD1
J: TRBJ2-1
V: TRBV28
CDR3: CASSSTGTGFYEQFF
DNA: TGTGCCAGCAGTTCGACCGGGACAGGGTTTTATGAGCAGTTCTTC

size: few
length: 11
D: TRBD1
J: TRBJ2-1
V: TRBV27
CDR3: CAIGTGPEQFF
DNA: TGTGCCATCGGGACAGGGCCTGAGCAGTTCTTC

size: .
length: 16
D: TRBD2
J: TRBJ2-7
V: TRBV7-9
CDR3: CASSLGAGGFSYEQYF
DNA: TGTGCCAGCAGCCTGGGAGCGGGGGGGTTCTCCTACGAGCAGTACTTC

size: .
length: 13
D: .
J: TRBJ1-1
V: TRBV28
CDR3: CASRVGRPTEAFF
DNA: TGTGCCAGCAGGGTGGGGAGGCCCACTGAAGCTTTCTTT

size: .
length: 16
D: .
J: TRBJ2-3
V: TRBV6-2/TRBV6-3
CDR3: CASSFLDRSMGDTQYF
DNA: TGTGCCAGCAGCTTCCTAGACAGAAGTATGGGGGATACGCAGTATTTT

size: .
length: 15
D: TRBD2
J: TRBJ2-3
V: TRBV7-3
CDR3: CASSFAGGYSDTQYF
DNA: TGTGCCAGCAGCTTTGCGGGGGGGTACTCAGATACGCAGTATTTT

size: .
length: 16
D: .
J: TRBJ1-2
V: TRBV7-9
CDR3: CASSSPQAAINYGYTF
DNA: TGTGCCAGCAGCTCACCACAGGCCGCGATTAACTATGGCTACACCTTC

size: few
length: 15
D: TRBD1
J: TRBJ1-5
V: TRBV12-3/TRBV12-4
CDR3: CASRGGTGPYQPQHF
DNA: TGTGCCAGCCGCGGAGGGACAGGACCCTATCAGCCCCAGCATTTT

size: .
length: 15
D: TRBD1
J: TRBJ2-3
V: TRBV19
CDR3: CASSGTGVRSDTQYF
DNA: TGTGCCAGTAGCGGGACAGGGGTTCGGTCAGATACGCAGTATTTT

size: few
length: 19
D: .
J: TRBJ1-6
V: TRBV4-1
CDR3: CASSPLASEVSSYNSPLHF
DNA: TGCGCCAGCAGCCCCCTCGCGTCCGAGGTGAGCTCCTATAATTCACCCCTCCACTTT

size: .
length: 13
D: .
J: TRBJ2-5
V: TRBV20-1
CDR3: CSASWSGRETQYF
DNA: TGCAGTGCTAGTTGGTCAGGGAGGGAGACCCAGTACTTC

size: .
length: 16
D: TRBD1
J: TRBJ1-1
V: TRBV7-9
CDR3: CASSYGTGIRGTEAFF
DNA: TGTGCCAGCAGCTATGGGACAGGGATTCGTGGCACTGAAGCTTTCTTT

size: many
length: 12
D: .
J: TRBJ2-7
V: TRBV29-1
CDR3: CSVEDLGRPQYF
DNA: TGCAGCGTTGAAGATCTGGGCAGGCCGCAGTACTTC

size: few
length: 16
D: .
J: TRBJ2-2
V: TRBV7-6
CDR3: CASSSPGRGNTGELFF
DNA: TGTGCCAGCAGCTCCCCGGGACGGGGGAACACCGGGGAGCTGTTTTTT

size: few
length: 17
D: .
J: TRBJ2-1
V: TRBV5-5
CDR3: CASSLGPRVGLYNEQFF
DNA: TGTGCCAGCAGCTTGGGCCCCCGGGTGGGGCTTTACAATGAGCAGTTCTTC

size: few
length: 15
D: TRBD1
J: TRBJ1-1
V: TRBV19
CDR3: CASSTTDRRDTEAFF
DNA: TGTGCCAGTAGTACCACGGACAGGCGGGACACTGAAGCTTTCTTT

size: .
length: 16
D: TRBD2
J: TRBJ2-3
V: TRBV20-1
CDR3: CSASGVAGGRTDTQYF
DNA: TGCAGTGCTAGTGGGGTAGCGGGGGGGAGAACAGATACGCAGTATTTT

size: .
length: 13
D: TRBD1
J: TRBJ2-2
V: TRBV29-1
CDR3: CSVSGTGTGELFF
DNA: TGCAGCGTTTCTGGGACAGGCACCGGGGAGCTGTTTTTT

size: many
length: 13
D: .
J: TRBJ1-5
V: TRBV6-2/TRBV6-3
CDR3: CASSYTGNQPQHF
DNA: TGTGCCAGCAGTTACACCGGCAATCAGCCCCAGCATTTT

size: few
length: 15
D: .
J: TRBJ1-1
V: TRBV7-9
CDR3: CASSLLPGGNTEAFF
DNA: TGTGCCAGCAGCTTACTCCCGGGGGGGAACACTGAAGCTTTCTTT

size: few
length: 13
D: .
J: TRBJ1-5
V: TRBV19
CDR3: CASSMVGSQPQHF
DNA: TGTGCCAGTAGTATGGTAGGGTCTCAGCCCCAGCATTTT

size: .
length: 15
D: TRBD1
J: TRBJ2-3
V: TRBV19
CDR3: CASSIWDSSTDTQYF
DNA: TGTGCCAGTAGTATATGGGACAGCTCCACAGATACGCAGTATTTT

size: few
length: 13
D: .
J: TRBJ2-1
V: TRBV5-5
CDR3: CASSSYKGNEQFF
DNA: TGTGCCAGCAGCTCTTACAAAGGCAATGAGCAGTTCTTC

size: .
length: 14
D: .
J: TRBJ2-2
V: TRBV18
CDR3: CASLGVLNTGELFF
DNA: TGTGCCAGCCTAGGGGTTTTGAACACCGGGGAGCTGTTTTTT

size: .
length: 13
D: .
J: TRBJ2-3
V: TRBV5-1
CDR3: CASSLWSGDTQYF
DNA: TGCGCCAGCAGCTTGTGGTCGGGAGATACGCAGTATTTT

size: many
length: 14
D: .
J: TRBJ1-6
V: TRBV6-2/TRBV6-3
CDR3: CASSYPRPGDPLHF
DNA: TGTGCCAGCAGTTACCCTCGGCCAGGGGATCCCCTCCACTTT

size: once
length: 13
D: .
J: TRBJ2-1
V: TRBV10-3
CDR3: CAISESDQTTAFF
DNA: TGTGCCATCAGTGAGTCTGACCAAACAACAGCGTTCTTC